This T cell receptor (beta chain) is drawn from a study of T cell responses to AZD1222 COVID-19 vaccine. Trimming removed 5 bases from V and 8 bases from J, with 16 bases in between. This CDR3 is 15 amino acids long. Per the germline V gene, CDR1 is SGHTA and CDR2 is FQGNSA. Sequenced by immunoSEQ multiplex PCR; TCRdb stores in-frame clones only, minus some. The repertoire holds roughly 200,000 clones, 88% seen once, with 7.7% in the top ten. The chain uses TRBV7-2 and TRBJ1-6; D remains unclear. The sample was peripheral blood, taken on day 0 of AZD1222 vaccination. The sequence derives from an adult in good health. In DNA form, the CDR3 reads TGTGCCAGCAGCCCCGGACCGGAGCGTGATTCACCCCTCCACTTT. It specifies CASSPGPERDSPLHF.